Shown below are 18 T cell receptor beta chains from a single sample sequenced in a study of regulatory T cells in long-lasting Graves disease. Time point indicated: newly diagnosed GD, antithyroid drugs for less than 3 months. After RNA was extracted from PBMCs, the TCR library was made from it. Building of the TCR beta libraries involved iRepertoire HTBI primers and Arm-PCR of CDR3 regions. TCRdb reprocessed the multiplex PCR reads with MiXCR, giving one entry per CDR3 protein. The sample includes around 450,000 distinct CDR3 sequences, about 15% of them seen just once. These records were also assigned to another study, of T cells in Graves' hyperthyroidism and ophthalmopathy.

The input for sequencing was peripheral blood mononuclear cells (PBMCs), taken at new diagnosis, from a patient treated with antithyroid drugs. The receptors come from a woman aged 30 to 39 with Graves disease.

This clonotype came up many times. CDR3 in DNA: TGTGCCAGCAGCTTGGATCTCGGAGACACCATATATTTT. Translation: CASSLDLGDTIYF. The rearrangement uses TRBV5-6 and TRBJ1-3, with unresolved D. Deletions cut 0 bases from V and 8 bases from J, with 9 bases between. CDR3 length: 13 amino acids. The V gene's germline CDR1 is SGHDT and CDR2 YYEEEE.

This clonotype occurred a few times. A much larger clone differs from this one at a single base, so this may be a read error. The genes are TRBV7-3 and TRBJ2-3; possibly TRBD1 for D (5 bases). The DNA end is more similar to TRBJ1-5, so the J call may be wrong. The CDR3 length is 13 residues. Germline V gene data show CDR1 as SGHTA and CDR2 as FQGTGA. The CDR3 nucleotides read TGTGCCAGCAGCACCGTACAGGTTGATACGCAGCATTTT. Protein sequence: CASSTVQVDTQHF.

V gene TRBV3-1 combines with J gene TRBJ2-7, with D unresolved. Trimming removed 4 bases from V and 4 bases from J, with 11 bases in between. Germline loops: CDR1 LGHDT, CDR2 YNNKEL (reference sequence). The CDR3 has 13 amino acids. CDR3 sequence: CASSLSVGYEQYF. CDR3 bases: TGTGCCAGCAGCCTATCAGTTGGTTACGAGCAGTACTTC.

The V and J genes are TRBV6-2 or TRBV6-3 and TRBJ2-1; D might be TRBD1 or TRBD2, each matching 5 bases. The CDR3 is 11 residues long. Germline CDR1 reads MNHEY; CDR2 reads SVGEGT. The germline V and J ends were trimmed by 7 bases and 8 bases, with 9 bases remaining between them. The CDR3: CASILGDEQFF. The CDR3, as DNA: TGTGCCAGCATCTTGGGGGATGAGCAGTTCTTC.

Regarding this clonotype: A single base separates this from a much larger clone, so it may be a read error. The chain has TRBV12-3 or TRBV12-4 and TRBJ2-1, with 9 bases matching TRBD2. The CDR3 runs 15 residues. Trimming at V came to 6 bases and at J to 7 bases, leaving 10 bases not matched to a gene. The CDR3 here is CASRRTCGRANEQFF. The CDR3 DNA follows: TGTGCCAGCAGAAGAACTTGCGGGAGGGCAAATGAGCAGTTCTTC.

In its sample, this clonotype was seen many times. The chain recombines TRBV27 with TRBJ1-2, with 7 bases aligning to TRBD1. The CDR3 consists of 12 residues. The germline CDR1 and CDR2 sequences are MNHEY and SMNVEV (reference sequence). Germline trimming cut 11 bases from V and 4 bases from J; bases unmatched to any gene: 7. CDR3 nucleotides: TGTGCCTCGTCCAGGGGGACCTATGGCTACACCTTC. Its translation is CASSRGTYGYTF.

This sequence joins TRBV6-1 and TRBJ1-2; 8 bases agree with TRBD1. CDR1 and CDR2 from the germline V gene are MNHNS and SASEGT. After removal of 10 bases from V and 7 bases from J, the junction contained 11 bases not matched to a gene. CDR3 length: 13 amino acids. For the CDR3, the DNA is TGTGCCACCAGAAAGGACAGGGTTGGTGGCTACACCTTC. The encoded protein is CATRKDRVGGYTF.

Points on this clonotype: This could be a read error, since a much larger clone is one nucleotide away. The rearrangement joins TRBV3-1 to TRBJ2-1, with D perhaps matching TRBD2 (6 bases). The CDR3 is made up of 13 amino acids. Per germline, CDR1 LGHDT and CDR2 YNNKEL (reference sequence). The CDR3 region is CTSGWSGPDEQFF. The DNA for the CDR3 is TGTACCAGCGGGTGGTCGGGGCCGGATGAGCAGTTCTTC.

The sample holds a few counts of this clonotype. This CDR3 reads CASLRTGGLDEQFF. CDR3 in DNA: TGTGCCAGCCTACGGACAGGAGGGTTGGATGAGCAGTTCTTC. The gene calls are TRBV6-1 and TRBJ2-1; D is perhaps TRBD1 (7 bases). Germline V gives CDR1 MNHNS, CDR2 SASEGT. Deletions cut 8 bases from V and 8 bases from J, with 19 bases between. The CDR3 has 14 residues.

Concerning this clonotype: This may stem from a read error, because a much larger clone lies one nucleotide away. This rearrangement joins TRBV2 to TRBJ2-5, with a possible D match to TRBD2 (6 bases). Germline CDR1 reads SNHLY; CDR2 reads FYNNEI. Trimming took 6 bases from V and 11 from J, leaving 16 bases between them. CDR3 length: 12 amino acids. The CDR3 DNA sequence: TGTGCCAGCAGACTAGCTTACAATGAGCAGTACTTC. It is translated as CASRLAYNEQYF.

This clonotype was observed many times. The CDR3 here is CASSTYRDRGRGEKLFF. DNA for the CDR3: TGTGCCAGCAGTACCTACCGGGACAGGGGGCGCGGTGAAAAACTGTTTTTT. J is TRBJ1-4 and V is TRBV27; 12 nucleotides agree with TRBD1. Germline CDR1 is MNHEY and CDR2 is SMNVEV (reference sequence). V was clipped by 5 bases and J by 7 bases; unmatched bases: 11. The CDR3 is 17 residues long.

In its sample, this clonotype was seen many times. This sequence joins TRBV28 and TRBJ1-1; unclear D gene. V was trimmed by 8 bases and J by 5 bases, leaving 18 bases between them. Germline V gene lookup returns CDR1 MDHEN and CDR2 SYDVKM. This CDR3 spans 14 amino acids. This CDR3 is CASFSPEGLTEAFF. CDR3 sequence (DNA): TGTGCCAGCTTCTCCCCCGAAGGTTTGACTGAAGCTTTCTTT.

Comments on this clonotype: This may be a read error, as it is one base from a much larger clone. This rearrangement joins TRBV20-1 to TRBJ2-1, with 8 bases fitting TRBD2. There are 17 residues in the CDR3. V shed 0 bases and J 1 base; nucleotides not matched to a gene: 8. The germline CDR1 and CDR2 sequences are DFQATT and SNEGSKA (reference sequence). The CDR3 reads CSARDPGGLPSYNEQFF. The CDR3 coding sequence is TGCAGTGCTAGAGACCCGGGAGGGCTCCCTTCCTACAATGAGCAGTTCTTC.

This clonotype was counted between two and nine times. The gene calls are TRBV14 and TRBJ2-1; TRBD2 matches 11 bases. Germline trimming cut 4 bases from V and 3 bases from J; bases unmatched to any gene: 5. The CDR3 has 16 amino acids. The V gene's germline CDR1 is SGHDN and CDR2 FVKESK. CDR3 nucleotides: TGTGCCAGCAGCCGTTCCGGGACTAGCGGCTACAATGAGCAGTTCTTC. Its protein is CASSRSGTSGYNEQFF.

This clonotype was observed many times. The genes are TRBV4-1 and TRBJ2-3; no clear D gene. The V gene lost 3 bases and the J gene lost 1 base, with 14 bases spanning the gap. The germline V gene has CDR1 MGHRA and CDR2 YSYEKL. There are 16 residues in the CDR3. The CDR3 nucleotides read TGCGCCAGCAGCCACCTTACCCGGTGGGGCACAGATACGCAGTATTTT. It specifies CASSHLTRWGTDTQYF.

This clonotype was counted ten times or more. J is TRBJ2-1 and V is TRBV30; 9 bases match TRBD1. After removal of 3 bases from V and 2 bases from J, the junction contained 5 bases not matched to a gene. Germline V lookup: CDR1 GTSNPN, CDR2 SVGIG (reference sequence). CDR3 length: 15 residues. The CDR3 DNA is TGTGCCTGGAGCAGACAGGGGGTGACCTACAATGAGCAGTTCTTC. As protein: CAWSRQGVTYNEQFF.

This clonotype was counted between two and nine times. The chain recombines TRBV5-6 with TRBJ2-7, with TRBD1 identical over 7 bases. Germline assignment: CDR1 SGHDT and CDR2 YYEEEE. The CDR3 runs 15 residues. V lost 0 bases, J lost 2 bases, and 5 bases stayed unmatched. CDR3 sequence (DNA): TGTGCCAGCAGCTTGGCCGGGACAGAACCCTACGAGCAGTACTTC. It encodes CASSLAGTEPYEQYF. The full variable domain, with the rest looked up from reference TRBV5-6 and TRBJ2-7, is DAGVTQSPTHLIKTRGQQVTLRCSPKSGHDTVSWYQQALGQGPQFIFQYYEEEERQRGNFPDRFSGHQFPNYSSELNVNALLLGDSALYLCASSLAGTEPYEQYFGPGTRLTVT.

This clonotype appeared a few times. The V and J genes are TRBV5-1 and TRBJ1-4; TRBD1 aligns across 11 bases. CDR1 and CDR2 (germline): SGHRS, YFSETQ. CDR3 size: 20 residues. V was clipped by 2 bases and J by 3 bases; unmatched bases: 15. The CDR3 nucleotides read TGCGCCAGCAGCTTTTTGCCGGGACAGGGGGAAGGAGGAGCTAATGAAAAACTGTTTTTT. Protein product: CASSFLPGQGEGGANEKLFF.